This T cell receptor beta chain appears in the sequencing data of a study of blood T cells in healthy people across ages. The use of a sample-barcoded 5' primer and a J-beta primer mix characterized a second PCR of roughly 7 to 11 cycles. Template switching added a 12-random-nucleotide identifier to every cDNA molecule. MiXCR, applied by TCRdb to the 5' RACE reads, yields one record per CDR3 protein. This table holds 700,000 to 900,000 distinct CDR3 sequences, roughly 53% found once. The germline V gene encodes CDR1 DFQATT and CDR2 SNEGSKA (reference sequence). This CDR3 region has 13 residues. The V and J ends lost 1 base and 2 bases respectively, with 8 bases between them.

The TCR comes from a man older than 75 in good health. Sequencing was done on a sample of blood. The J gene is TRBJ1-1, the V gene TRBV20-1; unclear D gene. CDR3 in DNA: TGCAGTGCTAGAGGTCAGGTCAACACTGAAGCTTTCTTT. Encoded protein: CSARGQVNTEAFF.